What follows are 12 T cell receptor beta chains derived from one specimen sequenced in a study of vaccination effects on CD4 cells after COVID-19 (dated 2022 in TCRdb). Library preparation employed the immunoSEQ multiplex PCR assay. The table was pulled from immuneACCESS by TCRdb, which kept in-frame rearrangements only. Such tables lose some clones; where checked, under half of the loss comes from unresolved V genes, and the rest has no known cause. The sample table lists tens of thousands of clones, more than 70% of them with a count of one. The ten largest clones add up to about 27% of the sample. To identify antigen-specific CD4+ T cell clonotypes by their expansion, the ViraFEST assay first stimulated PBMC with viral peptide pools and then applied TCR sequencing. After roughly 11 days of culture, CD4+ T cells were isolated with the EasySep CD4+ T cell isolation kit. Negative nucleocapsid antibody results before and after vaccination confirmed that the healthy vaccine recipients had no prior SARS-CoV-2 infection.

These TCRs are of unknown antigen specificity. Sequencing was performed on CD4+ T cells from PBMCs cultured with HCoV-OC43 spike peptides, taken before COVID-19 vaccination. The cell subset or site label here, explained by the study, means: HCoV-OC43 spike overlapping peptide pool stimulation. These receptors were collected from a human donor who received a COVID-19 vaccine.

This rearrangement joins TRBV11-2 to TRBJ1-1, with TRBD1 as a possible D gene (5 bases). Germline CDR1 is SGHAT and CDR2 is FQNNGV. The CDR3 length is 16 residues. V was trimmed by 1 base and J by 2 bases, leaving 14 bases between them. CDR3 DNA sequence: TGTGCCAGCAGCTTAGTGGGGGGGACGCTTAACACTGAAGCTTTCTTT. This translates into CASSLVGGTLNTEAFF.

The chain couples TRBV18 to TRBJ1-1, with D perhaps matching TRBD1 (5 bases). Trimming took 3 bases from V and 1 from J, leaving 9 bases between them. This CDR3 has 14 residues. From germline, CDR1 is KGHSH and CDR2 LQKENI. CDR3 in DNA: TGTGCCAGCTCACCGCAGGGCACGAACACTGAAGCTTTCTTT. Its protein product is CASSPQGTNTEAFF.

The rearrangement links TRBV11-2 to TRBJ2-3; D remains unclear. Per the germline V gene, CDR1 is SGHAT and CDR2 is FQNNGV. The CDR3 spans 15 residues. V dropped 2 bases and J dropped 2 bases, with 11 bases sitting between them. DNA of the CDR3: TGTGCCAGCAGCTTATTCGGGCAGCTCACAGATACGCAGTATTTT. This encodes CASSLFGQLTDTQYF.

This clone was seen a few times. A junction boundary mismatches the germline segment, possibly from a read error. This CDR3 reads CASMRGPNNSPLHF. CDR3 bases: TGTGCCAGTATGAGGGGCCCCAATAATTCGCCCCTCCACTTT. V is TRBV19 and J is TRBJ1-6; tentatively, D is TRBD1 (5 bases). The CDR3 spans 14 residues. Germline CDR1 is LNHDA and CDR2 is SQIVND (reference sequence).

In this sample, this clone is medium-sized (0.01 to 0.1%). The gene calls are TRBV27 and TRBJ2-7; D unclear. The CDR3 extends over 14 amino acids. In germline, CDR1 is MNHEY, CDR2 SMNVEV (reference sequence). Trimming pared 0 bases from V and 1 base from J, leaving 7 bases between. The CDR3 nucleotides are TGTGCCAGCAGTTTATCGACCCTTTCCTACGAGCAGTACTTC. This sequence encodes CASSLSTLSYEQYF.

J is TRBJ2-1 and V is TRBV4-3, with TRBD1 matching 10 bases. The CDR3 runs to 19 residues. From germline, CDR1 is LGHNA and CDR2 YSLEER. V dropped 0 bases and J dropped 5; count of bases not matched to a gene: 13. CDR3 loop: CASSQEGDVGQGPNNEQFF. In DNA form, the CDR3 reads TGCGCCAGCAGCCAAGAGGGGGACGTGGGACAGGGGCCTAACAATGAGCAGTTCTTC.

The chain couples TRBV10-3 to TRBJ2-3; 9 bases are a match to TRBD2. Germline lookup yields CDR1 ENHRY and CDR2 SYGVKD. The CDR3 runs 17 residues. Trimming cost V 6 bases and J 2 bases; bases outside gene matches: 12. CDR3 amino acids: CAIRLGWAGGDTDTQYF. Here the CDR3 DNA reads TGTGCCATCAGGCTGGGTTGGGCGGGAGGGGACACAGATACGCAGTATTTT.

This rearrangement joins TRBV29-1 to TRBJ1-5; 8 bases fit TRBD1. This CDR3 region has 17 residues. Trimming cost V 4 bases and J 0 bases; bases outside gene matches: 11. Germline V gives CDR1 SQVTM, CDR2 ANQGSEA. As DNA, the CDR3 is TGCAGCGTTGGGACAGGGCCCCGGTCGGATAGCAATCAGCCCCAGCATTTT. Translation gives CSVGTGPRSDSNQPQHF.

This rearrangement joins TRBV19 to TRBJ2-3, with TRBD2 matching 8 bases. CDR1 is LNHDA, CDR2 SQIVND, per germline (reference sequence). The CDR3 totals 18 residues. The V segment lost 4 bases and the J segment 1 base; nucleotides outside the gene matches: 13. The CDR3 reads CASSTSRPGGGRTDTQYF. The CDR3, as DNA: TGTGCCAGTAGTACCTCAAGACCCGGGGGGGGTCGCACAGATACGCAGTATTTT.

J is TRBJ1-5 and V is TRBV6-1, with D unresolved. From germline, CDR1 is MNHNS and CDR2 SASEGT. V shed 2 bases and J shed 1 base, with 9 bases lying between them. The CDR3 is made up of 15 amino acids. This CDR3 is CASSEFGLSNQPQHF. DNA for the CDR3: TGTGCCAGCAGTGAATTCGGGTTAAGCAATCAGCCCCAGCATTTT.

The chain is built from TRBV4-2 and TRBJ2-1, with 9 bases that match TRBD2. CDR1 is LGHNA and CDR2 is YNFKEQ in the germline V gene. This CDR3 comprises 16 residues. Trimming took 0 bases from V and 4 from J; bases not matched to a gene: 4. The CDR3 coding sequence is TGTGCCAGCAGCCAAGACCTAGCGGGGCGATACAATGAGCAGTTCTTC. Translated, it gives CASSQDLAGRYNEQFF.

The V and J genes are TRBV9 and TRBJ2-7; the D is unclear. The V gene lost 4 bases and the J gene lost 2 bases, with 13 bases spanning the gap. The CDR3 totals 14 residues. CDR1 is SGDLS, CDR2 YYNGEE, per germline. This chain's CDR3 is CASSPWTTPYEQYF. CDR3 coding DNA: TGTGCCAGCAGCCCCTGGACGACCCCCTACGAGCAGTACTTC.